This T cell receptor beta chain was sequenced during a study of T-cell memory formation after mild COVID-19 (dated by TCRdb to about 2021). As for the study more broadly: Most TCR sequence clusters were specific to one of the two donors. In two donors, T-cell clones that expanded and contracted after mild COVID-19 were followed by sequencing TCRalpha and TCRbeta repertoires longitudinally. The cohort was made up of two young adult volunteers, one female and one male, who were previously healthy. Broader findings and caveats from the paper: Some responding clones were found in pre-infection memory, which suggests that pre-existing cross-reactive memory T cells took part in the SARS-CoV-2 response. Balanced CD4/CD8 phenotypes were observed for clones contracting from day 15 to 85, whereas a bias towards CD4+ was observed for a second wave of clones expanding from day 15 to 37. Only a couple of mild cases were covered in the study, and larger cohorts including severe cases with pre-infection samples were considered necessary. The second-wave clones that peaked on day 37 were not confirmed to be SARS-CoV-2 specific. Contracting CD4+ clones were found mainly in CM and EM memory subsets, while CD8+ clones were enriched in EMRA.

Ficoll-Paque density gradient centrifugation was used to isolate PBMCs. Sequencing relied on an Illumina NovaSeq 6000. cDNA libraries for TCRalpha and TCRbeta were prepared by 5'RACE using constant-segment primers, with sample barcodes and unique molecular identifiers added. RNA was extracted from every sample with Trizol reagent. The libraries were amplified in two PCR steps, and the second step added a second sample barcode and Illumina TruSeq adapters. The libraries were sequenced on an Illumina NovaSeq using 2 x 150 bp paired-end reads. Under the source paper's analysis protocol: The reads were demultiplexed and collapsed into UMI-guided consensus sequences using migec v1.2.7. Using mixcr v2.1.11, UMI consensuses were aligned to TRA and TRB V and J templates and then assembled into clonotypes. Clonotypes were classified as expanded or contracted when called significant by both edgeR and NoisET, with noise models trained on biological replicates. For edgeR calls, the cutoffs were a false discovery rate-adjusted p below 0.01 and a log2 fold-change threshold of 1. PCA with hierarchical clustering of max-normalized trajectories of the 1000 most abundant clonotypes was used as exploratory dynamics analysis. Separately sequenced CD4+ and CD8+ repertoires were used to assign the CD4 or CD8 phenotype of responding clones. TCRdb passed the public sequencing reads through fastp at Q25 and MiXCR, retaining productive beta sequences. Each entry merges the rows of one CDR3 protein and shows their most common DNA and genes. These V and J calls are TCRdb output, not the study's own analysis. The sample profile shows about 340,000 distinct CDR3 sequences; 10% to 15% of them were found once. The top ten constitute about 22% of the sample.

This clonotype was seen a few times. The antigen it recognizes is unknown. No much larger clonotype is one base removed from it; base qualities were not supplied. V was cut back by 2 bases and J by 2 bases, leaving a gap of 21 bases between them. The CDR3, cysteine through phenylalanine, is 19 amino acids long. The retained sequence is limited to the CDR3, 57 bases, with the frame set at the first base. According to the germline V gene, CDR1 reads MNHEY and CDR2 reads SVGEGT. Sequenced sample: PBMCs or a T cell subset sorted from them (not recorded which). The chain is assembled from TRBV6-2 or TRBV6-3 and TRBJ2-2; the D gene is perhaps TRBD2, on 6 matching bases. The sequence was collected from a man aged 18 to 29 who had mild COVID-19 (a few samples of this study predate the infection). The sample titles of this study are shuffled in the database, so cell type and time point are left out; the donor was told from shared clones. At the DNA level, the sequence is TGTGCCAGCAGTTACACGTCCTTCATTACTAGCCGCAACACCGGGGAGCTGTTTTTT. This yields the protein CASSYTSFITSRNTGELFF.